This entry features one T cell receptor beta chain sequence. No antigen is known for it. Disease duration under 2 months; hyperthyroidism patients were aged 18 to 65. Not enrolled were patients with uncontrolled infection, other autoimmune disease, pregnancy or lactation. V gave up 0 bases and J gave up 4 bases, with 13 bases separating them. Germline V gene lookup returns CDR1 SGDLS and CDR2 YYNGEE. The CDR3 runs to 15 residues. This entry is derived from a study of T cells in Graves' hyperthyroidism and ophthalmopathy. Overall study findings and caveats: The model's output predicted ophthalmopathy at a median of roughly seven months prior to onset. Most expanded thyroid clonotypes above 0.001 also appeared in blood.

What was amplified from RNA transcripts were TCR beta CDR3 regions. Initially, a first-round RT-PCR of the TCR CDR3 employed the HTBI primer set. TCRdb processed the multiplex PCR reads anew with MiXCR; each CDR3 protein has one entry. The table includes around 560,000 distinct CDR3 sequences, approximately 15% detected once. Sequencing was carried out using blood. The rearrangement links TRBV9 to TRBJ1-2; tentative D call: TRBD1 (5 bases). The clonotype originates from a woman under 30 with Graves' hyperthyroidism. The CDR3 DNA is TGTGCCAGCAGCGTAGGGCAGCCCACAGGCTATGGCTACACCTTC. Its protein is CASSVGQPTGYGYTF. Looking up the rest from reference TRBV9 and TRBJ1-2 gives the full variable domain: DSGVTQTPKHLITATGQRVTLRCSPRSGDLSVYWYQQSLDQGLQFLIQYYNGEERAKGNILERFSAQQFPDLHSELNLSSLELGDSALYFCASSVGQPTGYGYTFGSGTRLTVV.